This T cell receptor (beta chain) comes out of a study of T cells after yellow fever vaccination. The CDR3 length is 18 residues. TCRdb reprocessed the 5' RACE reads with MiXCR, giving one entry per CDR3 protein. The data show just under 600,000 distinct CDR3 sequences, roughly 13% seen once. Source: PBMCs, taken on the day of the yellow fever booster vaccination. The chain joins TRBV21-1 to TRBJ2-3; no check of the table's D call, TRBD2, against the DNA was made. TRBV21-1 is a recognized pseudogene. This TCR derives from a man younger than 40 who received the YFV17D yellow fever vaccine. CDR3 in amino acids: CASSADITSGRVTDTQYF. The CDR3 DNA reads TGTGCCAGCAGCGCAGATATTACTAGCGGGAGGGTGACAGATACGCAGTATTTT.